Listed below are T cell receptor beta chains from one sample, sequenced in a study of CD8 T cells in Susac syndrome. Each CDR3 protein is one row after TCRdb ran MiXCR on the immunoSEQ multiplex PCR reads. The sample contains roughly 400,000 distinct CDR3 sequences, 75% to 90% of which appear only once. The sequenced sample consisted of CD8+ T cells from PBMCs. The receptors stem from a human donor with multiple sclerosis. The CDR3 runs from the conserved cysteine through the conserved F or W. The D gene is left open where the match is weak. Size tells how often a clone was seen (once, few, many) or the class of an expanded clone, and some rows leave it out.

d_gene	v_gene	j_gene	abundance	CDR3nt	CDR3aa
NA	TRBV24-1	TRBJ2-7	once	TGTGCCACCAGTGACCCTTTGGTCGGAAGCGCCCACTTC	CATSDPLVGSAHF
TRBD2	TRBV19	TRBJ2-1	NA	TGTGCCAGCAGTGGGCCTAGCGGGAGGCCCTTCTCGAACTACAATGAGCAGTTCTTC	CASSGPSGRPFSNYNEQFF
NA	TRBV6-6	TRBJ2-7	NA	TGTGCCAGCAGATTCTTAGGGGCCTACGAGCAGTACTTC	CASRFLGAYEQYF
NA	TRBV25-1	TRBJ1-1	NA	TGTGCCAGCGGGAGAGGGGGGAGCACTGAAGTTTTCTTT	CASGRGGSTEVFF
NA	TRBV7-9	TRBJ2-7	NA	TGTGCCAGCAGCTTAGCGGAAGGTGTAAACGAGCAGTACTTC	CASSLAEGVNEQYF
NA	TRBV4-2	TRBJ2-7	NA	TGTGCCAGCAGAAAAAAGGGCTTCTACGAGCAGTACTTC	CASRKKGFYEQYF
TRBD1	TRBV20-1	TRBJ2-1	NA	TGCAGTGCTCTCGACAGGGTCAGGAATGAGCAGTTCTTC	CSALDRVRNEQFF
NA	TRBV11-2	TRBJ2-7	NA	TGTGCCAGCAGCTTAGACAGCGAGCAGTACTTC	CASSLDSEQYF
TRBD2	TRBV19	TRBJ2-1	once	TGTGCCAGTAGTACACTAGCGGGACCGACGAATGAGCAGTTCTTC	CASSTLAGPTNEQFF
TRBD1	TRBV4-1	TRBJ1-3	NA	TGCGCCAGCAGCCAGCCTAGTCGGGACAGGGCCGGAAACACCATATATTTT	CASSQPSRDRAGNTIYF